The clone carrying this T cell receptor beta chain was seen once. Antigen specificity is unknown. Deletions cut 5 bases from V and 8 bases from J, with 15 bases between. Germline V gene lookup returns CDR1 MNHEY and CDR2 SMNVEV (reference sequence). CDR3 size: 13 residues. These data are taken from a study of T cell responses to AZD1222 COVID-19 vaccine. Study outcomes and limitations: The peak T cell response came first, and repertoires were sampled only after it. Spike-wide vaccine-associated CD4 TCRs dominated at 160-218 and 743-854. Elevations in Spike-specific TCR breadth and depth followed administration of two AZD1222 doses.

Repertoires were generated with immunoSEQ multiplex PCR, while TCRdb's copy carries only in-frame clones and drops some. The sample lists roughly 150,000 clones, 80% to 95% occurring once. The V call is TRBV27, the J call TRBJ1-2; no clear D gene. This material consisted of peripheral blood, taken on day 0 of AZD1222 vaccination. The source of this sequence is an adult in good health. CDR3 loop: CASSPGPGYGYTF. DNA of the CDR3: TGTGCCAGCAGTCCCGGCCCGGGATACGGCTACACCTTC.